This entry lists 18 T cell receptor beta chains sequenced from one sample in a study of blood T cell repertoires in COVID-19. Repertoires were generated with immunoSEQ multiplex PCR, while TCRdb's copy carries only in-frame clones and drops some. The table includes roughly 140,000 clones, roughly 90% detected once. The sequencing input was peripheral blood. The receptors come from a woman in her sixties or seventies with active or convalescent COVID-19.

The chain is built from TRBV6-5 and TRBJ2-3, with a tentative D call TRBD1 (6 bases). CDR1 MNHEY and CDR2 SVGAGI come from the germline V gene. Trimming removed 3 bases at V and 2 bases at J, with 9 bases between. The CDR3 is 14 amino acids. CDR3 protein: CASSYRQATDTQYF. The DNA of the CDR3 is TGTGCCAGCAGTTATCGACAGGCCACAGATACGCAGTATTTT.

This chain uses TRBV6-5 with TRBJ1-2, with a weak D call TRBD1 (5 bases). Trimming removed 6 bases from V and 4 bases from J, with 18 bases in between. This CDR3 spans 15 amino acids. Per germline, CDR1 MNHEY and CDR2 SVGAGI. The CDR3 DNA sequence: TGTGCCAGCAGGAAGGGGCAGGCCCAGGGCTATGGCTACACCTTC. Protein product: CASRKGQAQGYGYTF.

The V and J genes are TRBV18 and TRBJ2-1, with no clear D. CDR3 length: 12 residues. The germline V and J ends were trimmed by 2 bases and 9 bases, with 8 bases remaining between them. Germline V gives CDR1 KGHSH, CDR2 LQKENI. The CDR3 loop reads CASSPSTGEQFF. The CDR3, as DNA: TGTGCCAGCTCACCATCTACCGGTGAGCAGTTCTTC.

To note about this clone: No DNA is shown, since the ends of the CDR3 on it are uncertain; the CDR3 is the one TCRdb lists. The chain recombines TRBV6-2 or TRBV6-3 with TRBJ1-2; TRBD1, the table's D call, lacks a check against the DNA. Germline loops: CDR1 MNHEY, CDR2 SVGEGT. The CDR3 is 12 residues long, ends included. The CDR3 loop reads CASSSSTGGYTF.

This chain links TRBV6-2 or TRBV6-3 with TRBJ1-4; D remains unclear. Trimming cost V 6 bases and J 2 bases, with 19 bases left between them. Germline CDR1 is MNHEY and CDR2 is SVGEGT. The CDR3 covers 17 residues. The DNA of the CDR3 is TGTGCCAGCAGCCCTCTATCGACAATTGCGACTAATGAAAAACTGTTTTTT. Protein product: CASSPLSTIATNEKLFF.

This clone showed up just a few times. This rearrangement joins TRBV18 to TRBJ1-2, with TRBD1 as a possible D gene (5 bases). Germline V gives CDR1 KGHSH, CDR2 LQKENI. Trimming removed 6 bases at V and 4 bases at J, with 15 bases between. The CDR3 sequence is 14 residues long. The CDR3 sequence: CASSHGGKSYGYTF. As DNA, the CDR3 is TGTGCCAGCTCCCACGGGGGGAAGAGCTATGGCTACACCTTC.

The chain joins TRBV6-6 to TRBJ2-5; the match to TRBD2 covers 8 bases. Germline assignment: CDR1 MNHNY and CDR2 SVGAGI (reference sequence). Unmatched junction bases numbered 11, after V lost 6 bases and J lost 5 bases. This CDR3 comprises 15 residues. In nucleotides, the CDR3 is TGTGCCAGCAGAAAGGCGGGACTAGAGGTTGAGACCCAGTACTTC. This gives the protein CASRKAGLEVETQYF.

The DNA for the CDR3 is TGCGCCAGCAGCTCCGTGTACAGGGTCCCCAACACTGAAGCTTTCTTT. Protein sequence: CASSSVYRVPNTEAFF. The chain is built from TRBV5-1 and TRBJ1-1, with D perhaps matching TRBD1 (6 bases). Germline assignment: CDR1 SGHRS and CDR2 YFSETQ. V gave up 3 bases and J gave up 2 bases, with 17 bases separating them. The CDR3 has 16 residues.

The rearrangement joins TRBV5-6 to TRBJ2-1, with D possibly TRBD1 on 5 matching bases. The germline V gene has CDR1 SGHDT and CDR2 YYEEEE. CDR3 length: 15 amino acids. Deletions cut 1 base from V and 0 bases from J, with 8 bases between. The CDR3 protein is CASSLRQNSYNEQFF. In DNA, the CDR3 is TGTGCCAGCAGCTTGCGACAGAACTCCTACAATGAGCAGTTCTTC.

The gene calls are TRBV4-1 and TRBJ1-1; no reliable D call. Germline CDR1 MGHRA, CDR2 YSYEKL. The CDR3 extends over 14 amino acids. The V and J ends lost 0 bases and 3 bases respectively, with 8 bases between them. CDR3 bases: TGCGCCAGCAGCCAAGAATCGGCGGACACTGAAGCTTTCTTT. Its protein product is CASSQESADTEAFF.

The V call is TRBV21-1, the J call TRBJ1-1; the D call of TRBD1 is as the table states it, not checked on the DNA. TRBV21-1 is marked as a pseudogene. The CDR3 runs 16 residues. CDR3 residues: CASSKGEQGMNTEAFF. The CDR3 DNA is TGTGCCAGCAGCAAAGGGGAGCAGGGGATGAACACTGAAGCTTTCTTT.

The genes are TRBV5-8 and TRBJ2-5; D not certain. Between the trimmed V and J ends, which lost 3 bases and 8 bases, there was a span of 14 bases. Per the germline V gene, CDR1 is SGHTS and CDR2 is YDEGEE. The CDR3 spans 13 residues. Here the CDR3 DNA reads TGTGCCAGCAGCTCGACCGAGGCTCCAACCCAGTACTTC. It translates to CASSSTEAPTQYF.

V gene TRBV7-2 combines with J gene TRBJ1-4, with 9 bases aligning to TRBD1. Germline CDR1 and CDR2: SGHTA and FQGNSA. This CDR3 region has 16 residues. With 0 bases clipped from V and 7 bases from J, the junction kept 6 bases outside the gene matches. The CDR3 here is CASSLANRGLTEKLFF. Written as DNA, the CDR3 is TGTGCCAGCAGCTTAGCAAACAGGGGGCTGACTGAAAAACTGTTTTTT. Full variable domain (rest looked up from reference TRBV7-2 and TRBJ1-4): GAGVSQSPSNKVTEKGKDVELRCDPISGHTALYWYRQSLGQGLEFLIYFQGNSAPDKSGLPSDRFSAERTGGSVSTLTIQRTQQEDSAVYLCASSLANRGLTEKLFFGSGTQLSVL.

This chain connects TRBV4-1 to TRBJ2-7; TRBD2 matches at 11 bases. Trimming took 1 base from V and 5 from J; bases not matched to a gene: 4. This CDR3 region has 15 residues. Germline CDR1 is MGHRA and CDR2 is YSYEKL. The CDR3 DNA is TGCGCCAGCAGCCAAGTGGGACTAGCGGCAGACGAGCAGTACTTC. This gives the protein CASSQVGLAADEQYF.

V gene TRBV12-3 or TRBV12-4 combines with J gene TRBJ1-2; D perhaps matches TRBD1 (5 bases). Trimming left V 4 bases short and J 4 bases short, with 7 bases between. This CDR3 region has 12 residues. The CDR3 reads CASSSQGYGYTF. The CDR3 DNA reads TGTGCCAGCAGTTCTCAGGGCTATGGCTACACCTTC.

V usage is TRBV18 and J usage is TRBJ1-5, with TRBD1 identical over 7 bases. The length of the CDR3 is 17 residues. The ends lost 5 bases at V and 0 bases at J; junction bases unmatched: 10. The germline gives CDR1 KGHSH, CDR2 LQKENI. The CDR3 DNA is TGTGCCAGCTCAGAAGAACAGGGGCTGGGTAGCAATCAGCCCCAGCATTTT. Translated: CASSEEQGLGSNQPQHF.

The V and J genes are TRBV18 and TRBJ2-1, with 10 nucleotides matching TRBD1. The CDR3 has 15 amino acids. CDR1 and CDR2 from the germline V gene are KGHSH and LQKENI. V trimming: 5 bases; J trimming: 5 bases; junction bases outside the gene matches: 6. The CDR3 loop is CASSRWTGGNNEQFF. The DNA for the CDR3 is TGTGCCAGCTCAAGATGGACAGGGGGGAACAATGAGCAGTTCTTC.

The chain's CDR3 is CASSYPPGSGGLTDTQYF. The DNA of the CDR3 is TGTGCCAGCAGTTACCCCCCAGGTAGCGGGGGGCTCACAGATACGCAGTATTTT. J is TRBJ2-3 and V is TRBV6-2 or TRBV6-3; 10 bases line up with TRBD2. J was trimmed by 2 bases and V by 2 bases; bases with no gene match: 10. The CDR3 covers 18 residues. CDR1 is MNHEY and CDR2 is SVGEGT in the germline V gene.